The rows below give T cell receptor beta chains drawn from one sample of a study of T cell responses to AZD1222 COVID-19 vaccine. Assay used: immunoSEQ multiplex PCR; TCRdb lists only in-frame clones, some missing. The data contain over 100,000 clones, 88% of them singletons. Specimen: peripheral blood, collected on day 0 of AZD1222 vaccination. The receptors were gathered from an adult in good health. The conserved cysteine and the conserved F or W are not part of the CDR3 here. The order of the fields is CDR3 protein, V gene, J gene.

cdr3_aa: ASSLSLQGAGTQY
v_call: TRBV27
j_call: TRBJ2-5

cdr3_aa: ASSVGTEPWEDGYT
v_call: TRBV9
j_call: TRBJ1-2

cdr3_aa: ASSQAEPGELF
v_call: TRBV12-3/TRBV12-4
j_call: TRBJ2-2

cdr3_aa: ASSLALAGGTGELF
v_call: TRBV7-9
j_call: TRBJ2-2

cdr3_aa: ASSLPLMNTEAF
v_call: TRBV5-4
j_call: TRBJ1-1

cdr3_aa: ASSSGLAGTYEQY
v_call: TRBV5-4
j_call: TRBJ2-7

cdr3_aa: ASSGGQNNPYEQY
v_call: TRBV5-1
j_call: TRBJ2-7

cdr3_aa: ASSLGLAYNNEQF
v_call: TRBV7-3
j_call: TRBJ2-1

cdr3_aa: ASSHGTGPEKLF
v_call: TRBV11-3
j_call: TRBJ1-4

cdr3_aa: ASSMFDGYT
v_call: TRBV19
j_call: TRBJ1-2

cdr3_aa: AISESTDTQY
v_call: TRBV10-3
j_call: TRBJ2-3

cdr3_aa: ASSLPGREGEKLF
v_call: TRBV5-4
j_call: TRBJ1-4

cdr3_aa: ASSYGLAGETYEQY
v_call: TRBV7-6
j_call: TRBJ2-7

cdr3_aa: ASSFRTGGAEAF
v_call: TRBV5-1
j_call: TRBJ1-1

cdr3_aa: ASSLSQGGREKLF
v_call: TRBV28
j_call: TRBJ1-4

cdr3_aa: ASSVAGGGVDTEAF
v_call: TRBV9
j_call: TRBJ1-1

cdr3_aa: ASSLGMDTALGYGYT
v_call: TRBV7-2
j_call: TRBJ1-2

cdr3_aa: ASSDELMLGNTIY
v_call: TRBV2
j_call: TRBJ1-3

cdr3_aa: ASSYLGDGAYEQY
v_call: TRBV6-2/TRBV6-3
j_call: TRBJ2-7

cdr3_aa: AISFDLGGSSTQY
v_call: TRBV10-3
j_call: TRBJ2-3

cdr3_aa: ASSLVEGYGYT
v_call: TRBV11-2
j_call: TRBJ1-2

cdr3_aa: ASSEQGSGNTIY
v_call: TRBV7-9
j_call: TRBJ1-3

cdr3_aa: ASSQRQGVGYT
v_call: TRBV14
j_call: TRBJ1-2

cdr3_aa: ASSYGNTIY
v_call: TRBV11-2
j_call: TRBJ1-3

cdr3_aa: ASSTTESGMYSPLH
v_call: TRBV13
j_call: TRBJ1-6

cdr3_aa: ASSPASVVREAF
v_call: TRBV6-5
j_call: TRBJ1-1

cdr3_aa: ASSLIFRAAANEQF
v_call: TRBV7-8
j_call: TRBJ2-1

cdr3_aa: ASSLEGFTEAF
v_call: TRBV7-9
j_call: TRBJ1-1

cdr3_aa: ASSLTDGRYNEQF
v_call: TRBV7-3
j_call: TRBJ2-1

cdr3_aa: ASSILTADNSPLH
v_call: TRBV5-6
j_call: TRBJ1-6

cdr3_aa: ASSEETSGGQEDNEQF
v_call: TRBV2
j_call: TRBJ2-1

cdr3_aa: ASSSQAGTAQY
v_call: TRBV11-2
j_call: TRBJ2-3

cdr3_aa: ASSIQEGYSGANVLT
v_call: TRBV5-1
j_call: TRBJ2-6

cdr3_aa: STSPENTEAF
v_call: TRBV20-1
j_call: TRBJ1-1

cdr3_aa: ASSQGSTYNNQPQH
v_call: TRBV4-2
j_call: TRBJ1-5

cdr3_aa: AISERTGGASVVYGYT
v_call: TRBV10-3
j_call: TRBJ1-2

cdr3_aa: ASSLIRGEAPLH
v_call: TRBV13
j_call: TRBJ1-6

cdr3_aa: ASSLSSGGAAGELF
v_call: TRBV27
j_call: TRBJ2-2

cdr3_aa: ASSLARGSLGNQPQH
v_call: TRBV5-8
j_call: TRBJ1-5

cdr3_aa: ASSWTGTRASTDTQY
v_call: TRBV5-1
j_call: TRBJ2-3

cdr3_aa: ASSYGVWNSPLH
v_call: TRBV6-2/TRBV6-3
j_call: TRBJ1-6

cdr3_aa: ASSNRDSSISSGNTIY
v_call: TRBV19
j_call: TRBJ1-3

cdr3_aa: ATSRPGQGNAGNTIY
v_call: TRBV15
j_call: TRBJ1-3

cdr3_aa: ASSPRSSLNTEAF
v_call: TRBV18
j_call: TRBJ1-1

cdr3_aa: ASSQTSGGMNEQF
v_call: TRBV27
j_call: TRBJ2-1

cdr3_aa: AIPRDEKLF
v_call: TRBV2
j_call: TRBJ1-4

cdr3_aa: SVTGGEKLF
v_call: TRBV29-1
j_call: TRBJ1-4

cdr3_aa: ASSVGPPEGYNEQF
v_call: TRBV9
j_call: TRBJ2-1

cdr3_aa: ASSKGPQGPPYGYT
v_call: TRBV5-1
j_call: TRBJ1-2

cdr3_aa: ASSLGAIPQY
v_call: TRBV12-3/TRBV12-4
j_call: TRBJ2-3

cdr3_aa: ASSLSGWNEQY
v_call: TRBV7-9
j_call: TRBJ2-7

cdr3_aa: AISDLAGDGF
v_call: TRBV10-3
j_call: TRBJ2-1